Described below is a single T cell receptor (beta chain) sequence and its context. Its antigen remains unknown. This entry comes from a study of cytomegalovirus exposure and HLA in healthy donors. Study observations and caveats: Data from an earlier analysis indicated that most TCR beta V segments were productive either about 87% or about 30% of the time. TCR sequences were mostly rare, though some public TCRs occurred in many donors. Donors were assumed by presence/absence analyses to have roughly uniform sequencing depth.

V shed 1 base and J 7 bases; nucleotides not matched to a gene: 6. Germline CDR1 and CDR2: SGHTA and FQGTGA. CDR3 size: 15 residues. A multiplex PCR was run with 60 Vbeta primers and 13 Jbeta primers. Under the authors' procedure: About 11 million of the about 80 million unique TCR beta chains counted in a later analysis were shared. Profiling relied on immunoSEQ multiplex PCR, and the TCRdb table lists in-frame clones only, not all of them. The V and J calls and clone size are taken from that table; D and trimming were inferred from the DNA. The repertoire consists of some 77,000 clones, with approximately 75% occurring once and the leading ten covering less than 8%.

The TCR comes from a woman in her forties in good health and CMV-seronegative. The chain has TRBV7-3 and TRBJ2-1; 8 bases are a match to TRBD2. The sample comprised PBMCs. CDR3 DNA sequence: TGTGCCAGCAGCTTAAGGCTAGCGGGTCTTAATGAGCAGTTCTTC. Translation gives CASSLRLAGLNEQFF.